The 6 T cell receptor beta chains below come from one sample, sequenced in a study of response to subunit inactivated influenza vaccine. One entry per CDR3 protein, called by TCRdb with MiXCR from the RT-PCR reads. Counted here are 200,000 to 250,000 distinct CDR3 sequences, 9% to 15% occurring once; the ten biggest clones make up about 8%. Source: non-naive T cells sorted from PBMCs, taken less than 15 days before vaccination. These receptors were collected from a man over 45 who received an inactivated influenza vaccine.

This clonotype was observed a handful of times. The J gene is TRBJ1-5, the V gene TRBV30; the match to TRBD1 covers 8 bases. Germline V gene sequence: CDR1 GTSNPN, CDR2 SVGIG (reference sequence). Unmatched junction bases numbered 8, after V lost 5 bases and J lost 8 bases. The CDR3 totals 13 residues. In DNA form, the CDR3 reads TGTGCCTGGGGCAGACAGGGGCTCGAGCCCCAGCATTTT. Its translation is CAWGRQGLEPQHF.

This clonotype has more than one count but fewer than ten. The rearrangement joins TRBV11-2 to TRBJ1-6, with 9 bases identical to TRBD1. There are 16 residues in the CDR3. Per germline, CDR1 SGHAT and CDR2 FQNNGV. V lost 3 bases, J lost 2 bases, and 2 bases stayed unmatched. The CDR3 DNA follows: TGTGCCAGCAGCTTGGACAGGGGTACCTATAATTCACCCCTCCACTTT. The encoded protein is CASSLDRGTYNSPLHF.

This clonotype was found a few times. This chain uses TRBV20-1 with TRBJ2-5; D perhaps matches TRBD2 (5 bases). The CDR3 consists of 14 residues. Per germline, CDR1 DFQATT and CDR2 SNEGSKA (reference sequence). V dropped 0 bases and J dropped 4 bases, with 12 bases sitting between them. The CDR3 here is CSARDMAGGETQYF. CDR3 DNA: TGCAGTGCTAGAGATATGGCAGGAGGAGAGACCCAGTACTTC.

This clonotype was detected many times. V and J are TRBV6-1 and TRBJ2-2, with 11 bases lining up with TRBD1. There are 17 residues in the CDR3. CDR1 and CDR2 (germline): MNHNS, SASEGT. The trim removed 7 bases at V and 5 bases at J, leaving 12 bases unmatched. As DNA, the CDR3 is TGTGCCAGCAACCCCCGGGGACAGGGGGGCGGAACCGGGGAGCTGTTTTTT. Amino acids: CASNPRGQGGGTGELFF.

This clonotype was found a few times. The rearrangement links TRBV7-2 to TRBJ2-2; 7 bases are shared with TRBD2. The CDR3 has 15 amino acids. Looked up from germline, CDR1 is SGHTA and CDR2 is FQGNSA. V was clipped by 5 bases and J by 5 bases; unmatched bases: 8. CDR3 DNA sequence: TGTGCCAGCAGCAGTAGCGGGCTACGGACCGGGGAGCTGTTTTTT. Encoded protein: CASSSSGLRTGELFF.

This chain connects TRBV27 to TRBJ1-1; a weak D match, TRBD1 (6 bases). Germline CDR1 reads MNHEY; CDR2 reads SMNVEV (reference sequence). The CDR3 contains 14 residues. Trimming took 6 bases from V and 2 from J, leaving 13 bases between them. CDR3 in DNA: TGTGCCAGCAGGGTACAGGGCCCTAACACTGAAGCTTTCTTT. This sequence encodes CASRVQGPNTEAFF.